This TCR beta chain was sequenced during a study of graft-versus-host responses after intestinal transplantation. The V and J ends lost 6 bases and 5 bases, in that order; junction bases with no gene match: 10. Per the germline V gene, CDR1 is LNHNV and CDR2 is YYDKDF (reference sequence). The CDR3 runs to 15 residues. Data came from immunoSEQ multiplex PCR; TCRdb stores just in-frame clones and leaves some out. In the table there are 45,000 to 65,000 clones, almost 95% of which are singletons. Concerning this clone: Its specificity is unknown.

The starting material was unstimulated CD4+ T cells sorted from spleen or lymph node cells, obtained before transplant. The V call is TRBV15, the J call TRBJ2-1; 7 bases match TRBD1. The receptor was isolated from a human donor who was the organ donor for an intestinal transplant. The CDR3 loop reads CATSLGGAGDNEQFF. CDR3 DNA: TGTGCCACCAGTCTAGGGGGCGCGGGCGACAATGAGCAGTTCTTC.